This T cell receptor beta chain was recovered during a study of PD-L1 blockade in urothelial cancer. Overall study findings and caveats: Expansion of tumor-associated blood clones at 3 weeks was greater in durable-benefit patients.

The V segment lost 1 base and the J segment 4 bases; nucleotides outside the gene matches: 4. The CDR3 spans 15 residues. Germline V gene lookup returns CDR1 SGHVS and CDR2 FNYEAQ. Comment on this clone: Its cognate antigen is unknown.

Time point given: pretreatment peripheral blood. Patients' urothelial carcinoma was locally advanced or metastatic. Spiked synthetic TCR analogs estimated absolute template abundance per PCR. Assay used: immunoSEQ multiplex PCR; TCRdb lists only in-frame clones, some missing. Of fewer than 60,000 clones listed, 80% to 90% are singletons. This clonotype originated in a man between 65 and 79 years old with urothelial cancer. The material sequenced was PBMCs, taken around atezolizumab (anti-PD-L1) treatment. V gene TRBV7-6 combines with J gene TRBJ2-1; TRBD2 matches 7 bases. In DNA form, the CDR3 reads TGTGCCAGCAGCTTAGGCGGGGGTGCATACAATGAGCAGTTCTTC. Its protein product is CASSLGGGAYNEQFF.